The entry below gives a single TCR beta chain sequence along with its context. Germline CDR1 and CDR2: MNHEY and SVGAGI. The CDR3 covers 16 residues. V was shortened by 0 bases and J by 1 base, with 11 bases between the two germline ends. This specimen belongs to a study of blood T cell repertoires in COVID-19. Turning to the study itself: Sites across the United States, Italy and Spain contributed samples from acute and convalescent COVID-19. Sources were T cells, B-cell-depleted T cells, or PBMCs; the material itself was cDNA or gDNA.

In the original analysis: Estimates of nucleated cell counts were drawn from the amplification of reference gene primers. Using immunoSEQ multiplex PCR, the repertoire was profiled, and TCRdb retains in-frame clones only, with some absent. From that table come the V and J calls and clone size; the DNA was used to work out D and trimming. The data contain some 64,000 clones, around 77% of them singletons. This receptor was obtained from a man of 80 years or more with active or convalescent COVID-19. The sample was peripheral blood. This chain joins TRBV6-5 and TRBJ2-3, with D possibly TRBD2 on 5 matching bases. CDR3 residues: CASSYSPSPGTDTQYF. The CDR3 DNA sequence: TGTGCCAGCAGTTACTCCCCTAGCCCCGGCACAGATACGCAGTATTTT.